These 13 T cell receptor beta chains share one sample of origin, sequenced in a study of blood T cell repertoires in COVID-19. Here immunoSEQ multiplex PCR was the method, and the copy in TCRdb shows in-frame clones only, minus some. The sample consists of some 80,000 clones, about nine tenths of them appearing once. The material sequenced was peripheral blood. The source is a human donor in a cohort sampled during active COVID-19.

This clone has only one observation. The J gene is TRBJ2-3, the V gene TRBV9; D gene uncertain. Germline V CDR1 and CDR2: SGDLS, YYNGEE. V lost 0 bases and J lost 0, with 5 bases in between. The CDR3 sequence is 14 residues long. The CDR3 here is CASSVARSTDTQYF. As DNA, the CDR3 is TGTGCCAGCAGCGTAGCTAGGAGCACAGATACGCAGTATTTT.

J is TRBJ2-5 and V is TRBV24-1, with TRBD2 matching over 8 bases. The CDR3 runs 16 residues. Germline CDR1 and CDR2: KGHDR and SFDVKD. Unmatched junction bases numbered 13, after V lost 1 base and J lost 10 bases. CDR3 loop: CATSDFVGGAKERQYF. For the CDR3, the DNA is TGTGCCACCAGTGATTTCGTCGGGGGGGCCAAAGAACGCCAGTACTTC.

The DNA for the CDR3 is TGTGCCAGCAGCCGGAAGGCGGGACAGGCGATTAGCTCCTACGAGCAGTACTTC. It specifies CASSRKAGQAISSYEQYF. The rearrangement joins TRBV3-1 (or the pseudogene TRBV3-2) to TRBJ2-7, with TRBD1 identical over 8 bases. V shed 4 bases, J shed 0 bases, and the junction held 14 bases outside the gene matches. CDR3 length: 18 residues. Germline loops: CDR1 LGHDT, CDR2 YNNKEL (reference sequence).

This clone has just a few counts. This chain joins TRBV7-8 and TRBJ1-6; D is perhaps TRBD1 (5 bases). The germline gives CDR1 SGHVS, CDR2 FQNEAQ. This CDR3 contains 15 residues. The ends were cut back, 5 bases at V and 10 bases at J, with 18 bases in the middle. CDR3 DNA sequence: TGTGCCAGCAGCACAGGACCTTTCCTGGGGTCACCCCTCCACTTT. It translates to CASSTGPFLGSPLHF. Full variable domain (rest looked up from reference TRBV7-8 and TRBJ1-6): GAGVSQSPRYKVAKRGQDVALRCDPISGHVSLFWYQQALGQGPEFLTYFQNEAQLDKSGLPSDRFFAERPEGSVSTLKIQRTQQEDSAVYLCASSTGPFLGSPLHFGNGTRLTVT.

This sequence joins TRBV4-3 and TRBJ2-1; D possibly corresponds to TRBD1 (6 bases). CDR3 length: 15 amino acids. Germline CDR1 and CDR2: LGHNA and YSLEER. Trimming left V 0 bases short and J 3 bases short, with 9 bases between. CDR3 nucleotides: TGCGCCAGCAGCCAAGAAGGGACAAGCTACAATGAGCAGTTCTTC. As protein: CASSQEGTSYNEQFF.

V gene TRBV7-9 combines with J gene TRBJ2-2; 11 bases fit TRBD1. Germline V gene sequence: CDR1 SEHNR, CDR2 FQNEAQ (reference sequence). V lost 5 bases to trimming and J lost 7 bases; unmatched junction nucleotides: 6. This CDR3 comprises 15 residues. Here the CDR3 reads CASSPGQGANGELFF. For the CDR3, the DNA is TGTGCCAGCAGCCCAGGACAGGGGGCGAACGGGGAGCTGTTTTTT.

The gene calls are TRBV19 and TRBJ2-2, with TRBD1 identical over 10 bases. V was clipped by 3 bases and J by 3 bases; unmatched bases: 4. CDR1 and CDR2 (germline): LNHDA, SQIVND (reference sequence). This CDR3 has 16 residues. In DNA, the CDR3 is TGTGCCAGTAGTATCTTTGGGACAGGGGACACCGGGGAGCTGTTTTTT. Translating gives CASSIFGTGDTGELFF.

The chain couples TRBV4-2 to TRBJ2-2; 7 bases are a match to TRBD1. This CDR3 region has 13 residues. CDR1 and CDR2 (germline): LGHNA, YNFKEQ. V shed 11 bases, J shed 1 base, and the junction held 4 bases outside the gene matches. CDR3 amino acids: CASGQLNTGELFF. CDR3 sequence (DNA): TGTGCCTCGGGACAGTTGAACACCGGGGAGCTGTTTTTT.

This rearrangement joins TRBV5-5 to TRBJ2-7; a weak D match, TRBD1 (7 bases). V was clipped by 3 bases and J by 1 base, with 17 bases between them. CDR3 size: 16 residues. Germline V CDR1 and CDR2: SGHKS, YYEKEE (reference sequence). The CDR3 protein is CASSWVGGAGSYEQYF. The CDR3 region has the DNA TGTGCCAGCAGCTGGGTAGGGGGCGCGGGGTCCTACGAGCAGTACTTC.

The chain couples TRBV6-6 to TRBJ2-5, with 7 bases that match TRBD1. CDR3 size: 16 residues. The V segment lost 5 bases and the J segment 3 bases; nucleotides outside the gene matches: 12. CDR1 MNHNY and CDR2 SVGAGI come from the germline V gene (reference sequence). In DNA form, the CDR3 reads TGTGCCAGCAGTAGACAGGGAAGAAAGGGTAAAGAGACCCAGTACTTC. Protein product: CASSRQGRKGKETQYF.

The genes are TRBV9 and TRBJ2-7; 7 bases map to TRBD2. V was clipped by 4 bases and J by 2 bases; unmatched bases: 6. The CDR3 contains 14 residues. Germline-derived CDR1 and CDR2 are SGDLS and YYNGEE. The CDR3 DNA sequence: TGTGCCAGCAGCCTGGGGGGGTTCCCCTACGAGCAGTACTTC. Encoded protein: CASSLGGFPYEQYF.

The CDR3 DNA reads TGTGCCAGCAGTTTAACAGGTCCTTATGAAAAACTGTTTTTT. Translated: CASSLTGPYEKLFF. The J gene is TRBJ1-4, the V gene TRBV27, with D possibly matching TRBD1 (5 bases). CDR1 is MNHEY, CDR2 SMNVEV, per germline (reference sequence). V was pared by 2 bases and J by 6 bases, with 10 bases between. The CDR3 extends over 14 amino acids.

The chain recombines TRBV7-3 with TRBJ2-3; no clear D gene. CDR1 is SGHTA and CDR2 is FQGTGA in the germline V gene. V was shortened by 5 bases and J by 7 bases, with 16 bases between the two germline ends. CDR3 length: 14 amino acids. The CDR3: CASSIHLGVNTQYF. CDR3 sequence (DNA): TGTGCCAGCAGCATCCACCTAGGAGTGAATACGCAGTATTTT. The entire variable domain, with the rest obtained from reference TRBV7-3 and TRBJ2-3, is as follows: GAGVSQTPSNKVTEKGKYVELRCDPISGHTALYWYRQSLGQGPEFLIYFQGTGAADDSGLPNDRFFAVRPEGSVSTLKIQRTERGDSAVYLCASSIHLGVNTQYFGPGTRLTVL.